This T cell receptor beta chain was obtained from a study of neurological immune-mediated disorders. In every sequencing run, more than 190 million TCR-beta sequences were generated from 15-18 subjects. Each CDR3 protein is one row after TCRdb ran MiXCR on the 5' RACE reads. Of around 47,000 distinct CDR3 sequences in the sample, roughly 12% were seen once. The healthy controls volunteered at a blood bank in Maryland, USA. Unsorted libraries came from 2 million PBMCs stored at -80 °C. The V gene lost 1 base and the J gene lost 8 bases, with 11 bases spanning the gap. CDR1 and CDR2 from the germline V gene are LGHDT and YNNKEL (reference sequence). The CDR3 runs to 13 residues. Ten or more counts support this clonotype.

The receptor's source is a female donor in good health. The V gene is TRBV3-1, the J gene TRBJ1-2, with D unclear. Sequencing was carried out using PBMCs. The CDR3 protein is CASSQVEGYGYTF. CDR3 sequence (DNA): TGTGCCAGCAGCCAAGTGGAAGGGTACGGCTACACCTTC.